These 21 T cell receptor beta chains were all obtained from the same sample, sequenced in a study of blood T cell repertoires in COVID-19. Clones were sequenced by immunoSEQ multiplex PCR, and TCRdb holds only the in-frame ones, with some missing. The sample yields 140,000 to 150,000 clones, about 83% seen once. The sequenced material came from peripheral blood. Receptor source: a man aged 45 to 65 with acute or convalescent COVID-19.

CDR3 in DNA: TGTGCCAGCAGCCAAGATGCATGGGGGGAGGCAGATTCACCCCTCCACTTT. Its translation: CASSQDAWGEADSPLHF. The V call is TRBV3-1 (or the pseudogene TRBV3-2), the J call TRBJ1-6, with a tentative D call TRBD1 (5 bases). Trimming left V 0 bases short and J 8 bases short, with 17 bases between. This CDR3 comprises 17 residues. Germline loops: CDR1 LGHDT, CDR2 YNNKEL (reference sequence).

This clone was observed once. A much larger clone differs by one base, so this may be a read error. The chain uses TRBV5-6 and TRBJ2-1; possibly TRBD1 for D (6 bases). The CDR3 is 13 residues long. The germline CDR1 and CDR2 sequences are SGHDT and YYEEEE. The ends were cut back, 4 bases at V and 3 bases at J, with 8 bases in the middle. CDR3 in DNA: TGTGCCAGCAGCGTAGGGGGCTACAATGAGCAGTTCTTC. Amino acids: CASSVGGYNEQFF.

In DNA form, the CDR3 reads TGCGCCAGCAGCTTGGATGGGGGGTGGACTGAAGCTTTCTTT. Encoded protein: CASSLDGGWTEAFF. The chain is built from TRBV5-1 and TRBJ1-1; possible D gene TRBD1, 5 bases. This CDR3 is built from 14 residues. Germline assignment: CDR1 SGHRS and CDR2 YFSETQ. Deletions cut 0 bases from V and 5 bases from J, with 11 bases between.

The chain recombines TRBV28 with TRBJ1-2, with D hard to call. Germline lookup yields CDR1 MDHEN and CDR2 SYDVKM. The V end was cut by 3 bases, the J end by 4 bases, with 12 bases between. The CDR3 is 14 amino acids. The CDR3 protein is CASSLPGRVYGYTF. The CDR3 nucleotides read TGTGCCAGCAGTTTGCCCGGGAGAGTCTATGGCTACACCTTC.

The chain links TRBV5-1 to TRBJ2-3; 8 nucleotides match TRBD1. The CDR3 contains 16 residues. CDR1 and CDR2 from the germline V gene are SGHRS and YFSETQ. V was clipped by 1 base and J by 4 bases; unmatched bases: 8. CDR3 in DNA: TGCGCCAGCAGCTTGCCGGACAGGGTGGGGCCAGATACGCAGTATTTT. Its translation is CASSLPDRVGPDTQYF.

The V call is TRBV11-2, the J call TRBJ2-7; the match to TRBD2 covers 10 bases. The V gene's germline CDR1 is SGHAT and CDR2 FQNNGV. The J segment lost 5 bases and the V segment lost 5 bases, leaving 9 bases of the junction unmatched. The CDR3 spans 15 residues. In DNA form, the CDR3 reads TGTGCCAGCAGCCCAGGGAGCGGGGGGGCAAACGAGCAGTACGTC. This encodes CASSPGSGGANEQYV.

V is TRBV28 and J is TRBJ1-2; possibly TRBD1 for D (5 bases). Germline V gene data show CDR1 as MDHEN and CDR2 as SYDVKM. Between the trimmed V and J ends, which lost 6 bases and 5 bases, there was a span of 13 bases. The CDR3 runs 13 residues. This CDR3 reads CASSRIQGYGYTF. CDR3 in DNA: TGTGCCAGCAGCCGAATCCAGGGTTATGGCTACACCTTC.

The gene calls are TRBV3-1 (or the pseudogene TRBV3-2) and TRBJ1-3; tentative D call: TRBD1 (6 bases). This CDR3 is 14 amino acids long. Germline V gene sequence: CDR1 LGHDT, CDR2 YNNKEL (reference sequence). The V end was cut by 2 bases, the J end by 3 bases, with 8 bases between. The CDR3 DNA reads TGTGCCAGCAGCCAACAGGGGAATGGAAACACCATATATTTT. Protein sequence: CASSQQGNGNTIYF.

This rearrangement joins TRBV4-1 to TRBJ1-2; D is unresolved. Per the germline V gene, CDR1 is MGHRA and CDR2 is YSYEKL. V lost 0 bases and J 2 bases, leaving 13 bases between the germline ends. This CDR3 is built from 16 residues. The CDR3 is CASSQDRSGGNYGYTF. The CDR3 DNA reads as TGCGCCAGCAGCCAAGATCGTAGCGGCGGCAACTATGGCTACACCTTC.

The V and J genes are TRBV18 and TRBJ2-1, with 8 bases fitting TRBD1. The CDR3 totals 15 residues. In germline, CDR1 is KGHSH, CDR2 LQKENI. The V gene end was trimmed by 6 bases and the J gene end by 6 bases; junction bases not matched to a gene: 10. Here the CDR3 reads CASSRGTGYRNEQFF. The CDR3, as DNA: TGTGCCAGCTCGCGCGGGACAGGTTACCGCAATGAGCAGTTCTTC.

This clone was detected only once. The chain couples TRBV3-1 (or the pseudogene TRBV3-2) to TRBJ1-2, with a weak D call TRBD1 (5 bases). V was trimmed by 1 base and J by 13 bases, leaving 16 bases between them. Germline V CDR1 and CDR2: LGHDT, YNNKEL (reference sequence). The CDR3 totals 13 residues. The CDR3 region has the DNA TGTGCCAGCAGCCAAGTTTCAGGGTTCGTTCCCACCTTC. This sequence encodes CASSQVSGFVPTF.

J is TRBJ2-3 and V is TRBV9, with 9 bases that match TRBD2. The CDR3 runs to 16 residues. The trim removed 3 bases at V and 2 bases at J, leaving 7 bases unmatched. Germline V gives CDR1 SGDLS, CDR2 YYNGEE. Written as DNA, the CDR3 is TGTGCCAGCAGCGCCGCGGCGGGGGGGCTCACAGATACGCAGTATTTT. It is translated as CASSAAAGGLTDTQYF.

This chain joins TRBV5-1 and TRBJ1-4; TRBD1 might be the D (6 bases). The CDR3 extends over 15 amino acids. The germline V gene has CDR1 SGHRS and CDR2 YFSETQ. The ends were cut back, 4 bases at V and 8 bases at J, with 18 bases in the middle. DNA for the CDR3: TGCGCCAGCAGCCAAGTTCACGGACAGCAGGAAAAACTGTTTTTT. It is translated as CASSQVHGQQEKLFF.

The chain joins TRBV5-1 to TRBJ2-5, with 8 bases lining up with TRBD2. This CDR3 region has 16 residues. The trim removed 2 bases at V and 1 base at J, leaving 7 bases unmatched. The germline CDR1 and CDR2 sequences are SGHRS and YFSETQ. The CDR3 protein is CASSFGLRGVQETQYF. Written as DNA, the CDR3 is TGCGCCAGCAGCTTCGGACTGCGGGGGGTCCAAGAGACCCAGTACTTC.

This clone was observed once. The DNA of the CDR3 is TGTGCCAGCAGAGATACAGGGGGGCGGCAGCCCCAGCATTTT. Amino acid sequence: CASRDTGGRQPQHF. This chain links TRBV28 with TRBJ1-5; TRBD1 matches at 8 bases. V lost 6 bases, J lost 7 bases, and 8 bases stayed unmatched. The CDR3 totals 14 residues. From germline, CDR1 is MDHEN and CDR2 SYDVKM.

The chain uses TRBV6-5 and TRBJ1-5; a possible D gene is TRBD1 (5 bases). Trimming stripped 7 bases from V and 6 bases from J, with 10 bases between. The V gene's germline CDR1 is MNHEY and CDR2 SVGAGI. The CDR3 has 12 residues. In nucleotides, the CDR3 is TGTGCCAGCACCGCGGGGGGTCAGCCCCAGCATTTT. Translating gives CASTAGGQPQHF.

The gene calls are TRBV5-1 and TRBJ1-4, with D possibly being TRBD1 (5 bases). Trimming cost V 1 base and J 8 bases, with 12 bases left between them. The germline V gene encodes CDR1 SGHRS and CDR2 YFSETQ. CDR3 length: 14 amino acids. This CDR3 reads CASSLWGGGEKLFF. Written as DNA, the CDR3 is TGCGCCAGCAGCTTGTGGGGGGGAGGCGAAAAACTGTTTTTT.

This chain joins TRBV9 and TRBJ2-5; 7 bases are shared with TRBD2. The CDR3 extends over 14 amino acids. CDR1 and CDR2 (germline): SGDLS, YYNGEE. The J segment lost 4 bases and the V segment lost 2 bases, leaving 5 bases of the junction unmatched. CDR3 nucleotides: TGTGCCAGCAGCGTCCAGGGCGGGGGAGAGACCCAGTACTTC. It is translated as CASSVQGGGETQYF.

This clone was recorded once. The chain links TRBV6-2 or TRBV6-3 to TRBJ2-7, with 8 bases matching TRBD1. Trimming at V came to 1 base and at J to 4 bases, leaving 6 bases not matched to a gene. Germline assignment: CDR1 MNHEY and CDR2 SVGEGT. The length of the CDR3 is 15 residues. Here the CDR3 DNA reads TGTGCCAGCAGTTACTACGGACAGGGTTCTTACGAGCAGTACTTC. It translates to CASSYYGQGSYEQYF.

J is TRBJ1-2 and V is TRBV6-6; no clear D gene. This CDR3 is 13 amino acids long. Trimming pared 11 bases from V and 4 bases from J, leaving 17 bases between. The germline gives CDR1 MNHNY, CDR2 SVGAGI (reference sequence). The CDR3 region has the DNA TGTGCCGGCCACTCTCACAGTATCTATGGCTACACCTTC. Encoded protein: CAGHSHSIYGYTF.

This clone is a singleton in its sample. This sequence joins TRBV23-1 and TRBJ2-3; TRBD1 matches 8 bases. TRBV23-1 is an open reading frame whose function is uncertain. Germline trimming cut 4 bases from V and 2 bases from J; bases unmatched to any gene: 2. The CDR3 totals 14 residues. The DNA of the CDR3 is TGCGCCAGCAGTCCCAGGGGGCCCACAGATACGCAGTATTTT. It encodes CASSPRGPTDTQYF.